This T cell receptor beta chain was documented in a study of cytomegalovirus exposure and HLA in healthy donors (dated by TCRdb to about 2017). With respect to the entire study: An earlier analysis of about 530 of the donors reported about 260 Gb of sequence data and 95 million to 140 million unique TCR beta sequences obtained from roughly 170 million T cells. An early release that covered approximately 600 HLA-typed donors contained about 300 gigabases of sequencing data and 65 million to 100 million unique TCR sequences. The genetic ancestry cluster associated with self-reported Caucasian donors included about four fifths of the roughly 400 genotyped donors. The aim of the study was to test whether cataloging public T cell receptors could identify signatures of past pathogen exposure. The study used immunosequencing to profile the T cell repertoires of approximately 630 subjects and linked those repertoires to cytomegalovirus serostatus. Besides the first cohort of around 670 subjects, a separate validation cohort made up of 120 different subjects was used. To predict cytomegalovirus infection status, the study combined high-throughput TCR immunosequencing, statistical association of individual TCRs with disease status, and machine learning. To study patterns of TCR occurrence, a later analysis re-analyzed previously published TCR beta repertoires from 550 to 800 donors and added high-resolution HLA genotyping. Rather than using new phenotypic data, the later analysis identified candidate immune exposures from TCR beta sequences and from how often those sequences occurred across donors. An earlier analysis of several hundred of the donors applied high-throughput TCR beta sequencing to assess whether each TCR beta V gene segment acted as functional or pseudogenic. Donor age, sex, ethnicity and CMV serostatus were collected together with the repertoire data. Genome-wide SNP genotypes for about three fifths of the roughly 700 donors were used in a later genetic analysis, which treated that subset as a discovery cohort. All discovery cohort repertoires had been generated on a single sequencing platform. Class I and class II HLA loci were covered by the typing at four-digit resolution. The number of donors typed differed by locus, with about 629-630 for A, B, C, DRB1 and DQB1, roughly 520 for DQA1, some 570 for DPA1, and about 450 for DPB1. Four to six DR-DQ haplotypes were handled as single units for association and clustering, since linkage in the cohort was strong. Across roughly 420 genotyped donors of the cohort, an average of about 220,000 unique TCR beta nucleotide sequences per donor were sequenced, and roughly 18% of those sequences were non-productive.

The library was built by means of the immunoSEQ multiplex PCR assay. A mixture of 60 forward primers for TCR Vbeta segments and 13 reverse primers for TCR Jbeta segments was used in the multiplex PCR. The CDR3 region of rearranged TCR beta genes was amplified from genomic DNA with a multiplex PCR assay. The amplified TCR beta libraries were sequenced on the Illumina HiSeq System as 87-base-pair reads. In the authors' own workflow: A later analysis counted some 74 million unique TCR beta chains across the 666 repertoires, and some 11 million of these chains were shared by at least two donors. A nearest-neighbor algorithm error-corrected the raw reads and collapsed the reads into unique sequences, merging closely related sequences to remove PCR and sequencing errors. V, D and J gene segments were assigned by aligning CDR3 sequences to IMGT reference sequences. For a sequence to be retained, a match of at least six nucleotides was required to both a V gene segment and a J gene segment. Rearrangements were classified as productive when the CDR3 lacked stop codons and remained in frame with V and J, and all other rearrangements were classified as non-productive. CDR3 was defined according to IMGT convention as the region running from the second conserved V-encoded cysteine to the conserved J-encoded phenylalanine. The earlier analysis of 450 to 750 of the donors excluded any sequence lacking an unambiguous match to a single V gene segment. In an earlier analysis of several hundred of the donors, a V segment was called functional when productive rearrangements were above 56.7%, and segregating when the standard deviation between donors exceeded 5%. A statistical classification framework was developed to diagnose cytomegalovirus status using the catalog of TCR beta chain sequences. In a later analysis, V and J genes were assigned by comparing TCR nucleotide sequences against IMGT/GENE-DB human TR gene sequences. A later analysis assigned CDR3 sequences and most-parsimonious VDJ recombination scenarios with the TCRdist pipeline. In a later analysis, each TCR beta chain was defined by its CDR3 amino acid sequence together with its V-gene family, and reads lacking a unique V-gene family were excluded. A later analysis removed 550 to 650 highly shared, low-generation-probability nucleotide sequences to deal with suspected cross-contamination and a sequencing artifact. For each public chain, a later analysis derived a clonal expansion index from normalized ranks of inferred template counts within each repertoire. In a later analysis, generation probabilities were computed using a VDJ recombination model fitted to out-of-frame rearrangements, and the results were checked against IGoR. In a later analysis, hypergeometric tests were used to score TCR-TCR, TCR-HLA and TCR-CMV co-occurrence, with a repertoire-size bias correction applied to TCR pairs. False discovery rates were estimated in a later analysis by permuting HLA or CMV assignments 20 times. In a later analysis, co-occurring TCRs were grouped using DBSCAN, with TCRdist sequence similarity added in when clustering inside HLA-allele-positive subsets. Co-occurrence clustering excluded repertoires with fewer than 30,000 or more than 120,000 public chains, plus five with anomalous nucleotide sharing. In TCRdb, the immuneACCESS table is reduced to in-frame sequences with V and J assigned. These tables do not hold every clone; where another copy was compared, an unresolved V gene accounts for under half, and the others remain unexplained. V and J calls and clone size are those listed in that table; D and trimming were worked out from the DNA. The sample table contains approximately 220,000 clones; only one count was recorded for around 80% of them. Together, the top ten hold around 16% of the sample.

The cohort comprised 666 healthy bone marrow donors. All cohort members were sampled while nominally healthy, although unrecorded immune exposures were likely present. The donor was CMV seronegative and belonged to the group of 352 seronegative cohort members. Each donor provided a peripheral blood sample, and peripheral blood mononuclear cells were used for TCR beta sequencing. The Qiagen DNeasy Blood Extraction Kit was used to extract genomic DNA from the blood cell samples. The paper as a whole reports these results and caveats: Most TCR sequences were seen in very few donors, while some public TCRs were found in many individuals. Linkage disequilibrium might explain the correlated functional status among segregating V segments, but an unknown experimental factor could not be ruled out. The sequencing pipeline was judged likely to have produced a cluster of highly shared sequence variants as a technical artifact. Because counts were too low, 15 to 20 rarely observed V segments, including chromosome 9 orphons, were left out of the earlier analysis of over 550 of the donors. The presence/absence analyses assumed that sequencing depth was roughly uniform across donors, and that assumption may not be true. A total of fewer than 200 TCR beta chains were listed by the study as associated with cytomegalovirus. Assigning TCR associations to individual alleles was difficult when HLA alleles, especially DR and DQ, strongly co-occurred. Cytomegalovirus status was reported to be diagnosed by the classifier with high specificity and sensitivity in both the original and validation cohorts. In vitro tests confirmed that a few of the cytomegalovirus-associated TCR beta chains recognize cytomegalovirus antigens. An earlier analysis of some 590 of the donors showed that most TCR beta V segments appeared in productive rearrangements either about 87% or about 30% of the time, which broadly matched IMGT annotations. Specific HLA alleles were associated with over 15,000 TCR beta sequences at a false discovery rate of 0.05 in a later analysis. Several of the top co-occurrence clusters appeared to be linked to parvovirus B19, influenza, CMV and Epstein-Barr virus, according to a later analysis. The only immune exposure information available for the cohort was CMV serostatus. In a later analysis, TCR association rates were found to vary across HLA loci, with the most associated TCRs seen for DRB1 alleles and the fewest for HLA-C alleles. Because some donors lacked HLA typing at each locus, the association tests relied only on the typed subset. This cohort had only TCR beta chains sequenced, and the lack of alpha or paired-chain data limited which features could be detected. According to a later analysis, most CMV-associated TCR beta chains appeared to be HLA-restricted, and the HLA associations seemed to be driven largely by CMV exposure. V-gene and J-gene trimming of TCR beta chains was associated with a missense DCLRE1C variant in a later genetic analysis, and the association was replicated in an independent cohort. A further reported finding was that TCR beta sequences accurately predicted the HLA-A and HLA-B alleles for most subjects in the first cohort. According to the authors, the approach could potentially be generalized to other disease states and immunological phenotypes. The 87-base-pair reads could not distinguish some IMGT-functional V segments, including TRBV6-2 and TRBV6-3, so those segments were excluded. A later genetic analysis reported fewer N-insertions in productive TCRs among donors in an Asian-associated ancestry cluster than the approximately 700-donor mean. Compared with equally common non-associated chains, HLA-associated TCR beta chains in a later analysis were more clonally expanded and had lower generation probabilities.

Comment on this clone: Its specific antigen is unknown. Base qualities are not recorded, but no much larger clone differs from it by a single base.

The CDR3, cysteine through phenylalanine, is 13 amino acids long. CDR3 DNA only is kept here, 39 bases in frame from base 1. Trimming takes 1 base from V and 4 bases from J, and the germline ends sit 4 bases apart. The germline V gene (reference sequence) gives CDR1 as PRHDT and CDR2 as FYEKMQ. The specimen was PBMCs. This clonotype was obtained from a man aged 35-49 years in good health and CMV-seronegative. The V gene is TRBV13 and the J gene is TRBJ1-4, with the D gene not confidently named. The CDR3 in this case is CASSLAGNEKLFF. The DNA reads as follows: TGTGCCAGCAGCTTAGCGGGTAATGAAAAACTGTTTTTT.